This TCR beta chain was identified in a study of T cells in pancreatic ductal adenocarcinoma. The assay was immunoSEQ multiplex PCR, and TCRdb's table has in-frame clones only and misses some. The sample gives around 15,000 clones, 91% of which show up once; more than 15% is in the top ten. V gave up 4 bases and J gave up 0 bases, with 17 bases separating them. CDR1 and CDR2 from the germline V gene are SGHDT and YYEEEE. The CDR3 is made up of 17 amino acids. Turning to this clone: Its cognate antigen is unknown.

Selected pancreatic ductal adenocarcinoma patients had undergone surgery without neoadjuvant therapy. General study points: This surgical cohort overrepresents the minority presenting with early-stage disease.

The rearrangement links TRBV5-6 to TRBJ2-1; D unresolved. This TCR was sampled from a human donor with pancreatic ductal adenocarcinoma. Sequencing used PBMCs. The CDR3: CASSRLYRGSSYNEQFF. In DNA form, the CDR3 reads TGTGCCAGCAGCCGTTTGTACCGTGGAAGCTCCTACAATGAGCAGTTCTTC.